The source of this TCR beta chain is a study of OX40 agonist ivuxolimab in advanced cancers. Regarding the study as a whole: CD8+ T cells were the subset that, on average, had more expanded clones than CD4+. There were also nonresponders showing low normalized T-cell clonal expansion. At 0.1 to 3.0 mg/kg and by week 6, clonal expansion occurred in CD4+ and CD8+ blood T cells.

The V end lost 2 bases, the J end lost 9 bases, and 5 bases lay between the germline ends. Germline assignment: CDR1 MNHNY and CDR2 SVGAGI (reference sequence). This CDR3 comprises 11 residues. Prior autoimmune disease or systemic immunosuppression barred patients. Profiled with immunoSEQ multiplex PCR; TCRdb holds only in-frame clones, not every one. The sample has tens of thousands of clones, more than 75% seen once; the top ten hold less than 0.8%. With regard to this clone: Antigen unknown.

The sequence was obtained from an adult with an advanced solid tumor such as melanoma, head and neck, liver or kidney cancer. This specimen was CD4+ or CD8+ T cells sorted from blood, taken in a trial of the OX40 agonist ivuxolimab. This chain links TRBV6-6 with TRBJ2-1; D remains unclear. Written as DNA, the CDR3 is TGTGCCAGCAGTTACCAATTTGAGCAGTTCTTC. This codes for CASSYQFEQFF.